This T cell receptor beta chain appears in the sequencing data of a study of cytomegalovirus exposure and HLA in healthy donors. Findings of the study overall: Analysis was performed later, and it showed HLA-associated TCR beta chains to be more clonally expanded than equally common others. Sequencing artifact likely explains a cluster of highly shared sequence variants.

Primers: 60 Vbeta forward and 13 Jbeta reverse. Some clones are missing from TCRdb's copy, which holds only in-frame ones; the method was immunoSEQ multiplex PCR. Of around 140,000 clones in the sample, more than 75% were seen once. This clone appeared once. Its antigen is currently unknown. This TCR was sampled from a man younger than 35 in good health and CMV-seropositive. The sample comprised PBMCs.

This chain's CDR3 is CASSLGGAGGDEQFF. DNA of the CDR3: TGTGCCAGCAGTTTAGGTGGGGCGGGAGGGGATGAGCAGTTCTTC. The rearrangement joins TRBV28 to TRBJ2-1; 9 nucleotides agree with TRBD2. V dropped 2 bases and J dropped 8; count of bases not matched to a gene: 7. The CDR3 contains 15 residues. The germline V gene encodes CDR1 MDHEN and CDR2 SYDVKM.